Listed here are 6 T cell receptor beta chains from one sample, sequenced in a study of T cells after yellow fever vaccination. Using its own MiXCR run on the 5' RACE reads, TCRdb lists one record per CDR3 protein. The sample consists of 300,000 or so distinct CDR3 sequences, over 10% of them appearing once. The source material was CD4+ T cells sorted from PBMCs, sampled 45 days after the yellow fever booster vaccination. The receptors stem from a man in his thirties or forties who received the YFV17D yellow fever vaccine.

The chain carries TRBV7-2 and TRBJ1-4; no reliable D call. The CDR3 extends over 13 amino acids. Trimming removed 5 bases from V and 6 bases from J, with 10 bases in between. Germline V gene data show CDR1 as SGHTA and CDR2 as FQGNSA. The CDR3 loop is CASSRSSDEKLFF. The CDR3 bases are TGTGCCAGCAGCCGCTCCTCCGATGAAAAACTGTTTTTT.

The rearrangement joins TRBV11-2 to TRBJ2-1; D is perhaps TRBD1 or TRBD2 (5 bases each). The CDR3 extends over 15 amino acids. CDR1 is SGHAT, CDR2 FQNNGV, per germline. Trimming left V 2 bases short and J 3 bases short, with 11 bases between. CDR3 nucleotide sequence: TGTGCCAGCAGCTTACCGGGACCCCTCTACAATGAGCAGTTCTTC. It is translated as CASSLPGPLYNEQFF.

The chain is built from TRBV27 and TRBJ1-1, with D tentatively TRBD1 (5 bases). V shed 4 bases and J shed 4 bases, with 10 bases lying between them. From germline, CDR1 is MNHEY and CDR2 SMNVEV (reference sequence). The CDR3 sequence is 13 residues long. This CDR3 reads CASSWGLFTEAFF. The CDR3 DNA reads TGTGCCAGCAGTTGGGGGTTGTTCACTGAAGCTTTCTTT.

This clonotype was counted only a few times. The rearrangement joins TRBV7-2 to TRBJ2-4; TRBD1 agrees at 8 bases. Germline V CDR1 and CDR2: SGHTA, FQGNSA. V lost 2 bases, J lost 8 bases, and 5 bases stayed unmatched. The CDR3 has 14 residues. CDR3 sequence (DNA): TGTGCCAGCAGCTTAAGGCAGGGGGCAGACATTCAGTACTTC. Translating gives CASSLRQGADIQYF.

This clonotype has a handful of counts. The chain links TRBV7-9 to TRBJ1-2; possibly TRBD1 for D (5 bases). Germline V gives CDR1 SEHNR, CDR2 FQNEAQ (reference sequence). The CDR3 runs 14 residues. Trimming left V 4 bases short and J 0 bases short, with 9 bases between. The CDR3 sequence: CASSSQGPNYGYTF. The CDR3 bases are TGTGCCAGCAGCTCCCAGGGTCCTAACTATGGCTACACCTTC.

This clonotype came up a few times. The chain employs TRBV7-2 and TRBJ2-5; 7 positions match TRBD1. The CDR3 spans 14 residues. Germline trimming cut 5 bases from V and 2 bases from J; bases unmatched to any gene: 5. Germline V gene data show CDR1 as SGHTA and CDR2 as FQGNSA. The CDR3 sequence: CASSRRTGQETQYF. The CDR3 coding sequence is TGTGCCAGCAGCCGTCGGACAGGACAAGAGACCCAGTACTTC.